Given below is one T cell receptor beta chain in context. The library came from three nested PCR rounds adapted from ARM-PCR protocols. In TCRdb, the multiplex PCR reads were re-called with MiXCR into one record per CDR3 protein. The repertoire includes 77,000 or so distinct CDR3 sequences, more than 60% of them detected once, and 10% to 15% sits in the top ten. This sample's RNA came from whole unsorted tissue. The data stem from a study of tumor and adjacent non-tumor tissue in lung cancer. Input material: lung tumor tissue. The TCR originated in a woman between 50 and 59 years old with non-small cell lung cancer.

This chain's CDR3 is CASSPFPRKMGTGELFF. DNA of the CDR3: TGTGCCAGCAGTCCCTTCCCCCGGAAGATGGGGACCGGGGAGCTGTTTTTT. The chain couples TRBV12-3 or TRBV12-4 to TRBJ2-2; D remains unclear. The CDR3 consists of 17 residues. Between the trimmed V and J ends, which lost 5 bases and 5 bases, there was a span of 21 bases.